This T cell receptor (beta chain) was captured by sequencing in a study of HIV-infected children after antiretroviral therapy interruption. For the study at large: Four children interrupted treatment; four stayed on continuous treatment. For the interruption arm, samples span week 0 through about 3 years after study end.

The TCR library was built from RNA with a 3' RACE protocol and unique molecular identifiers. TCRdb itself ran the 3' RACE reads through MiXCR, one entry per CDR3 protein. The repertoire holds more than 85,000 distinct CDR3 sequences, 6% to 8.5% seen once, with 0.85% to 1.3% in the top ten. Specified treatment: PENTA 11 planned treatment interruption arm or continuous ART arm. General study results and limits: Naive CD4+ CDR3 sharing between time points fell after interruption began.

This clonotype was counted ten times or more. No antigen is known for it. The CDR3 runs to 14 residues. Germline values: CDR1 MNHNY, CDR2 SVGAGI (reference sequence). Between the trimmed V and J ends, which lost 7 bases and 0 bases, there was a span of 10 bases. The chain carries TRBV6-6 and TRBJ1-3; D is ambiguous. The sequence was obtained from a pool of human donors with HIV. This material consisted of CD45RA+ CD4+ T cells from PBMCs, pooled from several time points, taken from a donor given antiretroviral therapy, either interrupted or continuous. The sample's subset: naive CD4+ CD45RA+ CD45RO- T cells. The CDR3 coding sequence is TGTGCCAGCACCGACGGCGACTCTGGAAACACCATATATTTT. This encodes CASTDGDSGNTIYF.